Included here is one T cell receptor beta chain sequence, with context. What it binds is unknown. The data are from a study of graft-versus-host responses after intestinal transplantation. The overall study: Transplantation in recipients was multivisceral, liver-intestinal, or isolated intestinal. Recipients were all induced with anti-thymocyte globulin, then given tacrolimus and steroids for about three years.

In germline, CDR1 is MRHNA, CDR2 SNTAGT. The CDR3 length is 15 residues. V was clipped by 0 bases and J by 2 bases; unmatched bases: 0. Study observations and caveats: Ileal or blood samples showed some GvH clones first, and such clones were also found in recipient marrow.

Using immunoSEQ multiplex PCR, the repertoire was profiled, and TCRdb retains in-frame clones only, with some absent. The sample shows more than 95,000 clones, roughly 90% of them seen only once. This receptor was identified in a human donor who received an intestinal transplant. The sample was unstimulated CD4+ T cells sorted from spleen or lymph node cells, taken before intestinal transplant. This sequence joins TRBV6-4 and TRBJ2-3; 9 bases are shared with TRBD2. The CDR3 sequence: CASSDSGLATDTQYF. Here the CDR3 DNA reads TGTGCCAGCAGTGACTCGGGACTAGCCACAGATACGCAGTATTTT.